A selection of T cell receptor beta chains follows, all from one sample in a study of blood T cell repertoires in COVID-19. Sequencing used immunoSEQ multiplex PCR; TCRdb keeps in-frame clones, though not all of them. The sample includes more than 150,000 clones, roughly 89% of them seen just once. The material sequenced was peripheral blood. Receptors originate from a woman aged 70 to 79 with COVID-19, enrolled during active disease. CDR3s include the opening cysteine and the closing phenylalanine or tryptophan. The order of the fields is clone size, V gene, D gene, J gene, CDR3 DNA, CDR3 protein. The D gene is left open where the match is weak. Only some rows state a clone size, as once, few, many or a class for expanded clones.

clone size: -; V gene: TRBV30; D gene: TRBD1; J gene: TRBJ2-7; CDR3 DNA: TGTGCCTGGGGGAACGGACAGGGACTCGAGCAGTACTTC; CDR3 protein: CAWGNGQGLEQYF
clone size: once; V gene: TRBV4-3; D gene: -; J gene: TRBJ2-5; CDR3 DNA: TGCGCCAGCAGCCGCCGGACAGTAGAGACCCAGTACTTC; CDR3 protein: CASSRRTVETQYF
clone size: once; V gene: TRBV3-1/TRBV3-2; D gene: -; J gene: TRBJ2-7; CDR3 DNA: TGTGCCAGCAGCCAAGATCTTGTTAGGGGCAGCGAGCAGTACTTC; CDR3 protein: CASSQDLVRGSEQYF
clone size: once; V gene: TRBV12-3/TRBV12-4; D gene: -; J gene: TRBJ2-3; CDR3 DNA: TGTGCCAGCAGGGCAGGGGATACGCAGTATTTT; CDR3 protein: CASRAGDTQYF
clone size: once; V gene: TRBV6-1; D gene: -; J gene: TRBJ1-2; CDR3 DNA: TGTGCCAGCAGTGAAGGGATAGGTCCTAGAGGCTACACCTTC; CDR3 protein: CASSEGIGPRGYTF
clone size: -; V gene: TRBV6-5; D gene: -; J gene: TRBJ1-2; CDR3 DNA: TGTGCCAGCAGCGTAGGACAGACCTATGGCTACACCTTC; CDR3 protein: CASSVGQTYGYTF
clone size: -; V gene: TRBV27; D gene: TRBD2; J gene: TRBJ2-7; CDR3 DNA: TGTGCCAGCAAACTTACTAGCGGGAACTACGAGCAGTACTTC; CDR3 protein: CASKLTSGNYEQYF
clone size: -; V gene: TRBV5-1; D gene: -; J gene: TRBJ1-6; CDR3 DNA: TGCGCCAGCAGCCCCCCACTAGGAGAAAATTCACCCCTCCACTTT; CDR3 protein: CASSPPLGENSPLHF
clone size: -; V gene: TRBV28; D gene: TRBD1; J gene: TRBJ1-1; CDR3 DNA: TGTGCCAGCAGACCACAGGGGCAGATAGCAGAAGCTTTCTTT; CDR3 protein: CASRPQGQIAEAFF
clone size: -; V gene: TRBV7-6; D gene: TRBD1; J gene: TRBJ1-2; CDR3 DNA: TGTGCCAGCAGCCCCAGTCAGACAGGGGTTTCCTATGGCTACACCTTC; CDR3 protein: CASSPSQTGVSYGYTF
clone size: -; V gene: TRBV1; D gene: -; J gene: TRBJ2-7; CDR3 DNA: TGCACCAGCAGCCAAAAGGGGGAGCAGTACTTC; CDR3 protein: CTSSQKGEQYF